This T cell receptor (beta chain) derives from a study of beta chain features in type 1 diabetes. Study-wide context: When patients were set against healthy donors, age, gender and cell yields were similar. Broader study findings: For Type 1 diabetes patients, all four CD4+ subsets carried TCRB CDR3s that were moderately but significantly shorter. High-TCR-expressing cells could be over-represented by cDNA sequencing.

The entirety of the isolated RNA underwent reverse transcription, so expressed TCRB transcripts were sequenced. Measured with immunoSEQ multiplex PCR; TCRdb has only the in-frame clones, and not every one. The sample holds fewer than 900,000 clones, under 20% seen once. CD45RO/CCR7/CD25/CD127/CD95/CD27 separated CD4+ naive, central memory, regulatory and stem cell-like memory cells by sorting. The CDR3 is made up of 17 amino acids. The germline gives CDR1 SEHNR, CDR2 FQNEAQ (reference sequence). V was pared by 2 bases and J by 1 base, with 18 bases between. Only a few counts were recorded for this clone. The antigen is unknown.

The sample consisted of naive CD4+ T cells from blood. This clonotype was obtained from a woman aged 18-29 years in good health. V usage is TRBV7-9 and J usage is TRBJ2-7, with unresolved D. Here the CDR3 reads CASSLLSEVLNSYEQYF. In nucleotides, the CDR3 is TGTGCCAGCAGCTTACTAAGTGAGGTCTTAAATTCCTACGAGCAGTACTTC.